The rows below give T cell receptor beta chains drawn from one sample of a study of blood T cell repertoires in COVID-19. Libraries were prepared by immunoSEQ multiplex PCR; TCRdb keeps only in-frame clonotypes and omits some of them. The sample includes fewer than 200,000 clones, roughly 84% of them seen just once. The source material was PBMCs or T cells enriched from blood (not recorded which). The receptors stem from a man between 50 and 59 years old who had recovered from COVID-19. Both conserved end residues are part of each CDR3. The D gene is left open where the match is weak. A clone size is listed for some rows: how often the clone was seen (once, few, many), or a class if it is expanded.

clone_size: NA; v_call: TRBV6-5; j_call: TRBJ2-7; d_call: NA; cdr3_aa: CASSSRGGATYEQYF; cdr3_nt: TGTGCCAGCAGTTCCCGTGGCGGGGCGACCTACGAGCAGTACTTC
clone_size: NA; v_call: TRBV19; j_call: TRBJ2-5; d_call: TRBD1; cdr3_aa: CASSMRGGMETQYF; cdr3_nt: TGTGCCAGTAGTATGAGAGGGGGCATGGAGACCCAGTACTTC
clone_size: NA; v_call: TRBV7-9; j_call: TRBJ1-1; d_call: TRBD1; cdr3_aa: CASSTGQGAILDTEAFF; cdr3_nt: TGTGCCAGCAGCACGGGACAGGGGGCGATTCTGGACACTGAAGCTTTCTTT
clone_size: NA; v_call: TRBV5-1; j_call: TRBJ2-2; d_call: NA; cdr3_aa: CASSLAAAGTGELFF; cdr3_nt: TGCGCCAGCAGCTTGGCAGCGGCCGGCACCGGGGAGCTATTTTTT
clone_size: once; v_call: TRBV7-2; j_call: TRBJ2-7; d_call: TRBD2; cdr3_aa: CASSSPGLADYEQYF; cdr3_nt: TGTGCCAGCAGCTCGCCCGGACTAGCCGACTACGAGCAGTACTTC
clone_size: NA; v_call: TRBV11-2; j_call: TRBJ2-7; d_call: NA; cdr3_aa: CASSLGLTGSSYEQYF; cdr3_nt: TGTGCCAGCAGCTTAGGTCTGACAGGCAGCTCCTACGAGCAGTACTTC
clone_size: NA; v_call: TRBV5-1; j_call: TRBJ1-3; d_call: NA; cdr3_aa: CASSGSGNTIYF; cdr3_nt: TGCGCCAGCTCGGGCTCTGGAAACACCATATATTTT
clone_size: NA; v_call: TRBV3-1/TRBV3-2; j_call: TRBJ2-6; d_call: TRBD1; cdr3_aa: CASSRQGAGANVLTF; cdr3_nt: TGTGCCAGCAGCCGTCAGGGGGCTGGGGCCAACGTCCTGACTTTC
clone_size: NA; v_call: TRBV7-2; j_call: TRBJ1-3; d_call: NA; cdr3_aa: CASSLRFSGNTIYF; cdr3_nt: TGTGCCAGCAGCTTGAGGTTCTCTGGAAACACCATATATTTT
clone_size: NA; v_call: TRBV6-1; j_call: TRBJ1-5; d_call: NA; cdr3_aa: CASSEYGFSNQPQHF; cdr3_nt: TGTGCCAGCAGTGAATACGGGTTTAGCAATCAGCCCCAGCATTTT
clone_size: NA; v_call: TRBV12-2; j_call: TRBJ1-6; d_call: NA; cdr3_aa: CASRLATDLNSPLHF; cdr3_nt: TGTGCAAGTCGCTTAGCGACAGACTTAAATTCACCCCTCCACTTT
clone_size: NA; v_call: TRBV9; j_call: TRBJ2-1; d_call: TRBD2; cdr3_aa: CASSVANGGRDEQFF; cdr3_nt: TGTGCCAGCAGCGTAGCTAACGGGGGGAGAGATGAGCAGTTCTTC
clone_size: few; v_call: TRBV5-1; j_call: TRBJ1-1; d_call: TRBD1; cdr3_aa: CASRKTGDEAFF; cdr3_nt: TGCGCCAGCAGAAAGACAGGGGATGAAGCTTTCTTT
clone_size: NA; v_call: TRBV15; j_call: TRBJ1-6; d_call: NA; cdr3_aa: CATSPIRGNSPLHF; cdr3_nt: TGTGCCACCAGCCCGATAAGGGGTAATTCACCCCTCCACTTT
clone_size: once; v_call: TRBV24-1; j_call: TRBJ2-7; d_call: TRBD1; cdr3_aa: CATRGQGVSYEQYF; cdr3_nt: TGTGCCACCAGAGGGCAGGGGGTCTCCTACGAGCAGTACTTC
clone_size: NA; v_call: TRBV6-6; j_call: TRBJ1-5; d_call: NA; cdr3_aa: CASSFDISNQPQHF; cdr3_nt: TGTGCCAGCAGTTTTGACATTAGCAATCAGCCCCAGCATTTT
clone_size: NA; v_call: TRBV6-5; j_call: TRBJ2-3; d_call: NA; cdr3_aa: CASSSVRDTQYF; cdr3_nt: TGTGCCAGCAGTTCCGTGAGAGATACGCAGTATTTT
clone_size: NA; v_call: TRBV7-9; j_call: TRBJ1-4; d_call: TRBD1; cdr3_aa: CASRDRGLFGEKLFF; cdr3_nt: TGTGCCAGCAGGGACAGGGGGCTTTTCGGTGAAAAACTGTTTTTT
clone_size: few; v_call: TRBV5-1; j_call: TRBJ1-1; d_call: TRBD1; cdr3_aa: CASSARTGDNTEAFF; cdr3_nt: TGCGCCAGCAGCGCGAGGACAGGGGATAACACTGAAGCTTTCTTT
clone_size: NA; v_call: TRBV24-1; j_call: TRBJ1-5; d_call: TRBD1; cdr3_aa: CATADREYQPQHF; cdr3_nt: TGTGCCACCGCGGACAGGGAATATCAGCCCCAGCATTTT
clone_size: NA; v_call: TRBV2; j_call: TRBJ2-7; d_call: TRBD1; cdr3_aa: CASADRGSYEQYF; cdr3_nt: TGTGCCAGCGCGGACAGGGGCTCCTACGAGCAGTACTTC
clone_size: NA; v_call: TRBV15; j_call: TRBJ1-1; d_call: NA; cdr3_aa: CATSRDPDSEAFF; cdr3_nt: TGTGCCACCAGCAGAGATCCGGACAGTGAAGCTTTCTTT
clone_size: few; v_call: TRBV30; j_call: TRBJ1-5; d_call: NA; cdr3_aa: CAWSTASNQPQHF; cdr3_nt: TGTGCCTGGAGTACAGCTAGCAATCAGCCCCAGCATTTT
clone_size: NA; v_call: TRBV5-1; j_call: TRBJ2-6; d_call: NA; cdr3_aa: CASSNPGLRAAADSGANVLTF; cdr3_nt: TGCGCCAGCAGCAACCCCGGGTTAAGGGCTGCAGCGGACTCTGGGGCCAACGTCCTGACTTTC
clone_size: NA; v_call: TRBV24-1; j_call: TRBJ2-2; d_call: NA; cdr3_aa: CATSDLRQGNTGELFF; cdr3_nt: TGTGCCACCAGTGATTTGCGGCAGGGTAACACCGGGGAGCTGTTTTTT
clone_size: few; v_call: TRBV4-2; j_call: TRBJ1-6; d_call: NA; cdr3_aa: CASSQDMSNSPLHF; cdr3_nt: TGTGCCAGCAGCCAAGACATGAGTAATTCACCCCTCCACTTT
clone_size: NA; v_call: TRBV4-2; j_call: TRBJ1-1; d_call: TRBD1; cdr3_aa: CASSQGSGTGARRAEAFF; cdr3_nt: TGTGCCAGCAGCCAAGGGTCCGGGACAGGAGCACGTCGAGCTGAAGCTTTCTTT
clone_size: NA; v_call: TRBV7-9; j_call: TRBJ1-2; d_call: NA; cdr3_aa: CASSLATTVWATF; cdr3_nt: TGTGCCAGCAGCTTAGCGACGACAGTTTGGGCCACCTTC
clone_size: NA; v_call: TRBV6-6; j_call: TRBJ2-1; d_call: TRBD2; cdr3_aa: CASSDGLASYNEQFF; cdr3_nt: TGTGCCAGCAGCGATGGACTAGCTTCCTACAATGAGCAGTTCTTC
clone_size: once; v_call: TRBV18; j_call: TRBJ2-5; d_call: NA; cdr3_aa: CASSPVLQETQYF; cdr3_nt: TGTGCCAGCTCACCAGTCCTCCAAGAGACCCAGTACTTC
clone_size: NA; v_call: TRBV3-1/TRBV3-2; j_call: TRBJ1-2; d_call: TRBD1; cdr3_aa: CASSPQRQGGGYTF; cdr3_nt: TGTGCCAGCAGCCCCCAGAGACAGGGCGGTGGCTACACCTTC
clone_size: NA; v_call: TRBV28; j_call: TRBJ1-2; d_call: NA; cdr3_aa: CASSLQGVAYGYTF; cdr3_nt: TGTGCCAGCAGTTTACAAGGGGTCGCATATGGCTACACCTTC
clone_size: NA; v_call: TRBV30; j_call: TRBJ2-3; d_call: NA; cdr3_aa: CASRPRPTDTQYF; cdr3_nt: TGTGCCTCCCGTCCGCGGCCCACAGATACGCAGTATTTT
clone_size: NA; v_call: TRBV28; j_call: TRBJ1-6; d_call: NA; cdr3_aa: CASSPPSWAEEYSIHNSPLHF; cdr3_nt: TGTGCCAGCAGTCCACCCTCGTGGGCAGAAGAATATTCCATTCATAATTCACCCCTCCACTTT
clone_size: NA; v_call: TRBV5-1; j_call: TRBJ2-5; d_call: TRBD1; cdr3_aa: CASSLTPGQGFETQYF; cdr3_nt: TGCGCCAGCAGCCTAACCCCGGGACAGGGGTTTGAGACCCAGTACTTC
clone_size: NA; v_call: TRBV7-8; j_call: TRBJ2-1; d_call: TRBD2; cdr3_aa: CASSLVYAGGRVRNEQFF; cdr3_nt: TGTGCCAGCAGCTTAGTCTATGCGGGGGGGCGTGTTAGGAATGAGCAGTTCTTC
clone_size: NA; v_call: TRBV30; j_call: TRBJ1-3; d_call: NA; cdr3_aa: CAWARGTPIAGNTIYF; cdr3_nt: TGTGCCTGGGCCCGCGGGACGCCCATCGCTGGAAACACCATATATTTT
clone_size: NA; v_call: TRBV3-1/TRBV3-2; j_call: TRBJ1-2; d_call: NA; cdr3_aa: CASSQDRLNYGYTF; cdr3_nt: TGTGCCAGCAGCCAGGACAGACTTAACTATGGCTACACCTTC
clone_size: NA; v_call: TRBV6-5; j_call: TRBJ1-6; d_call: NA; cdr3_aa: CASRDAGDSPLHF; cdr3_nt: TGTGCCAGCAGAGACGCAGGGGATTCACCCCTCCACTTT
clone_size: NA; v_call: TRBV29-1; j_call: TRBJ1-1; d_call: NA; cdr3_aa: CSVDGRGAFF; cdr3_nt: TGCAGCGTTGATGGCAGGGGAGCTTTCTTT
clone_size: NA; v_call: TRBV12-3/TRBV12-4; j_call: TRBJ1-5; d_call: TRBD1; cdr3_aa: CASCQGARQPQHF; cdr3_nt: TGTGCCAGCTGTCAGGGGGCTCGACAGCCCCAGCATTTT
clone_size: NA; v_call: TRBV7-8; j_call: TRBJ2-7; d_call: NA; cdr3_aa: CASSLESGFPYEQYF; cdr3_nt: TGTGCCAGCAGCTTAGAATCCGGGTTCCCCTACGAGCAGTACTTC
clone_size: NA; v_call: TRBV11-1; j_call: TRBJ2-5; d_call: TRBD2; cdr3_aa: CASSLGGGRSETQYF; cdr3_nt: TGTGCCAGCAGCTTGGGCGGGGGGAGATCGGAGACCCAGTACTTC
clone_size: NA; v_call: TRBV5-1; j_call: TRBJ1-6; d_call: NA; cdr3_aa: CASRVRGGPSPLHF; cdr3_nt: TGCGCCAGCAGGGTGAGGGGGGGTCCTTCACCCCTCCACTTT
clone_size: NA; v_call: TRBV3-1/TRBV3-2; j_call: TRBJ1-4; d_call: NA; cdr3_aa: CASSQAPRVRRDYEKLFF; cdr3_nt: TGTGCCAGCAGCCAAGCCCCACGGGTCAGGAGGGACTATGAAAAACTGTTTTTT
clone_size: NA; v_call: TRBV4-1; j_call: TRBJ1-1; d_call: TRBD1; cdr3_aa: CASSRTGSPNTEAFF; cdr3_nt: TGCGCCAGCAGCCGGACAGGCTCACCGAACACTGAAGCTTTCTTT
clone_size: NA; v_call: TRBV18; j_call: TRBJ2-5; d_call: TRBD2; cdr3_aa: CASSPRFGEGETQYF; cdr3_nt: TGTGCCAGCTCACCACGGTTCGGGGAGGGGGAGACCCAGTACTTC
clone_size: NA; v_call: TRBV14; j_call: TRBJ1-1; d_call: TRBD1; cdr3_aa: CASSPPNRGEAFF; cdr3_nt: TGTGCCAGCAGCCCCCCGAACAGGGGTGAGGCTTTCTTT
clone_size: NA; v_call: TRBV5-1; j_call: TRBJ1-4; d_call: TRBD1; cdr3_aa: CASSQQGADEKLFF; cdr3_nt: TGCGCCAGCAGCCAACAGGGGGCCGATGAAAAACTGTTTTTT